Listed below are T cell receptor beta chains from one sample, sequenced in a study of blood T cell repertoires in COVID-19. Here immunoSEQ multiplex PCR was the method, and the copy in TCRdb shows in-frame clones only, minus some. The table has about 180,000 clones, 65% to 90% seen once. The sequenced material came from peripheral blood. The receptors originated from a man aged 50 or older with active or convalescent COVID-19. Each CDR3 is given with its conserved first and last residue. Each record gives: V gene, D gene, J gene, clone size, CDR3 protein, CDR3 DNA. The D gene is left open where the match is weak. A row's size may be missing; if present it is once, few, many or a size class.

TRBV7-9	TRBD2	TRBJ2-7	.	CASSMKRTRENYEQYF	TGTGCCAGCAGTATGAAAAGGACTAGGGAGAACTACGAGCAGTACTTC
TRBV12-3/TRBV12-4	TRBD2	TRBJ2-1	.	CASRRGVGNEQFF	TGTGCCAGCAGACGGGGGGTGGGGAATGAGCAGTTCTTC
TRBV2	.	TRBJ1-4	.	CASGQGQGYNEKLFF	TGTGCCAGCGGCCAAGGGCAGGGCTATAATGAAAAACTGTTTTTT
TRBV3-1/TRBV3-2	TRBD1	TRBJ2-1	.	CASSLRNRGLYFLF	TGTGCCAGCAGCCTAAGAAACAGGGGGCTTTACTTTCTCTTC
TRBV5-1	.	TRBJ1-2	.	CASSLDNNYGYTF	TGCGCCAGCAGCTTGGATAATAACTATGGCTACACCTTC
TRBV30	TRBD1	TRBJ2-7	few	CAWSYLVGQGVYEQYF	TGTGCCTGGAGTTACCTAGTAGGACAGGGCGTTTACGAGCAGTACTTC
TRBV30	TRBD2	TRBJ2-5	.	CAWSVMAGGETQYF	TGTGCCTGGAGTGTAATGGCGGGAGGTGAGACCCAGTACTTC
TRBV4-1	.	TRBJ1-2	.	CASSQGGGRGPGDGGYTF	TGCGCCAGCAGCCAAGGCGGAGGCAGGGGCCCTGGAGATGGTGGCTACACCTTC
TRBV18	TRBD1	TRBJ1-3	.	CASSPTAGDSVSGNTIYF	TGTGCCAGCTCACCGACAGCAGGGGACAGCGTCTCTGGAAACACCATATATTTT
TRBV28	TRBD1	TRBJ1-1	few	CASSSSGTGKAEAFF	TGTGCCAGCAGTTCGTCCGGGACAGGGAAGGCTGAAGCTTTCTTT
TRBV19	.	TRBJ1-5	.	CASRQGLDQPQHF	TGTGCCAGTAGACAGGGATTGGATCAGCCCCAGCATTTT
TRBV10-3	.	TRBJ2-7	once	CAISVADSYEQYF	TGTGCCATCAGTGTGGCAGACTCCTACGAGCAGTACTTC
TRBV5-4	.	TRBJ2-2	once	CASSPGLLTGELFF	TGTGCCAGCAGCCCGGGACTCCTCACCGGGGAGCTGTTTTTT
TRBV25-1	TRBD2	TRBJ2-3	.	CASSGTSGYTDTQYF	TGTGCCAGCAGTGGGACTAGCGGTTACACAGATACGCAGTATTTT
TRBV5-1	.	TRBJ1-2	.	CASSLRDEGGYTF	TGCGCCAGCAGCTTAAGAGATGAGGGTGGCTACACCTTC
TRBV6-6	TRBD1	TRBJ2-7	.	CASSYGQGAYEQYF	TGTGCCAGCAGTTACGGACAGGGGGCCTACGAGCAGTACTTC
TRBV5-6	.	TRBJ1-6	.	CASSYGGSPLHF	TGTGCCAGCAGCTACGGGGGATCACCCCTCCACTTT
TRBV18	.	TRBJ1-4	.	CASSPRQGGVEKLFF	TGTGCCAGCTCACCACGTCAGGGCGGAGTAGAAAAACTGTTTTTT
TRBV15	.	TRBJ2-1	.	CATSRDIGLAVHEQFF	TGTGCCACCAGCAGAGATATTGGGCTCGCCGTCCATGAGCAGTTCTTC
TRBV5-1	TRBD2	TRBJ2-1	.	CASSPPLADNEQFF	TGCGCCAGCAGCCCACCCCTAGCGGACAATGAGCAGTTCTTC
TRBV7-2	.	TRBJ1-1	.	CASSAGPNTEAFF	TGTGCCAGCAGCGCAGGGCCGAACACTGAAGCTTTCTTT
TRBV11-3	.	TRBJ2-5	.	CASSHNAGETQYF	TGTGCCAGCAGCCATAACGCAGGGGAGACCCAGTACTTC
TRBV5-1	.	TRBJ2-1	.	CASSPSGNEQFF	TGCGCCAGCAGCCCTAGTGGGAATGAGCAGTTCTTC
TRBV5-1	.	TRBJ2-3	.	CASSFTRGGTDTQYF	TGCGCCAGCAGCTTTACCAGGGGGGGCACAGATACGCAGTATTTT
TRBV12-3/TRBV12-4	TRBD1	TRBJ2-5	.	CASSLGQLETQYF	TGTGCCAGCAGTTTGGGACAGTTGGAGACCCAGTACTTC
TRBV7-2	.	TRBJ2-7	.	CASRPDSYEQYF	TGTGCCAGCAGGCCAGACAGCTACGAGCAGTACTTC
TRBV18	.	TRBJ2-5	.	CASSGYLGPQETQYF	TGTGCCAGCTCAGGATACCTAGGTCCCCAAGAGACCCAGTACTTC
TRBV20-1	TRBD1	TRBJ1-2	.	CSASVTGGGGYTF	TGCAGTGCTAGTGTTACAGGGGGCGGTGGCTACACCTTC
TRBV19	TRBD2	TRBJ2-1	.	CASGTSGSRWSSYNEQFF	TGTGCCTCGGGGACTAGCGGGAGCCGATGGAGCTCCTACAATGAGCAGTTCTTC
TRBV30	.	TRBJ2-5	.	CAWSLGLQETQYF	TGTGCCTGGAGTCTAGGACTCCAAGAGACCCAGTACTTC
TRBV7-3	.	TRBJ2-5	.	CASSLGHAQETQYF	TGTGCCAGCAGCCTTGGACATGCACAAGAGACCCAGTACTTC
TRBV7-3	TRBD2	TRBJ2-1	.	CASSYVAGGLYNEQFF	TGTGCCAGCAGCTACGTAGCGGGAGGGCTTTACAATGAGCAGTTCTTC
TRBV5-1	.	TRBJ2-1	.	CASSLAMTTNEQFF	TGCGCCAGCAGCTTGGCCATGACAACCAATGAGCAGTTCTTC
TRBV12-3/TRBV12-4	.	TRBJ1-2	.	CASSFQIYGYTF	TGTGCCAGCAGTTTCCAGATCTATGGCTACACCTTC
TRBV6-1	TRBD1	TRBJ1-6	.	CASSEASGQVVSPPLHF	TGTGCCAGCAGTGAAGCGTCTGGACAGGTAGTCTCCCCCCCCCTCCACTTT
TRBV28	TRBD1	TRBJ2-7	few	CASSFRWDRATYEQYF	TGTGCCAGCAGTTTTAGATGGGACAGGGCAACCTACGAGCAGTACTTC
TRBV24-1	TRBD2	TRBJ2-7	.	CATSDSGTSGPPEQYF	TGTGCCACCAGTGATTCCGGGACTAGCGGGCCTCCTGAGCAGTACTTC
TRBV14	.	TRBJ1-1	.	CASSQGGGVNTEAFF	TGTGCCAGCAGCCAAGGCGGGGGGGTTAACACTGAAGCTTTCTTT
TRBV2	TRBD1	TRBJ1-1	.	CASSRDRRTEAFF	TGTGCCAGCAGCCGGGACAGGCGCACTGAAGCTTTCTTT
TRBV5-1	.	TRBJ1-4	.	CASSLSPGEKLFF	TGCGCCAGCAGCTTGAGTCCAGGGGAAAAACTGTTTTTT
TRBV24-1	TRBD2	TRBJ2-2	.	CATSDHLSGRGTGELFF	TGTGCCACCAGTGATCATTTAAGCGGGAGGGGGACCGGGGAGCTGTTTTTT
TRBV25-1	.	TRBJ2-7	.	CASSEGVDRWSYEQYF	TGTGCCAGCAGTGAAGGGGTCGACAGGTGGTCCTACGAGCAGTACTTC
TRBV7-6	.	TRBJ2-5	.	CASSLISSLPQETQYF	TGTGCCAGCAGCTTAATCTCTAGCCTCCCGCAAGAGACCCAGTACTTC
TRBV6-2/TRBV6-3	TRBD2	TRBJ2-5	.	CASSLLAGDQETQYF	TGTGCCAGCAGTTTACTAGCGGGGGACCAAGAGACCCAGTACTTC